This TCR beta chain was retrieved from a study of response to subunit inactivated influenza vaccine. Points from the study as a whole: Researchers suggested that each seasonal influenza vaccination recruits few new T cells.

Of note for this clonotype: Its specificity is not known.

One entry per CDR3 protein, called by TCRdb with MiXCR from the RT-PCR reads. The table lists roughly 170,000 distinct CDR3 sequences, roughly 8.7% of them singletons. The length of the CDR3 is 15 residues. V lost 0 bases to trimming and J lost 10 bases, with 14 bases between them. The germline gives CDR1 SGHRS, CDR2 YFSETQ. Sequencing used non-naive T cells sorted from PBMCs, obtained on the day of vaccination. The rearrangement joins TRBV5-1 to TRBJ1-6; D remains unclear. This TCR came from a man over 45 who received an inactivated influenza vaccine. This chain's CDR3 is CASSLEAELYSPLHF. Written as DNA, the CDR3 is TGCGCCAGCAGCTTGGAAGCAGAGCTGTACTCACCCCTCCACTTT.